This TCR beta chain was sequenced for a study of response to subunit inactivated influenza vaccine. Study conclusions and caveats: It was suggested by the authors that few new T cells are recruited by each seasonal influenza vaccination.

With respect to this clonotype: Its antigen remains unidentified.

A single record per CDR3 protein comes from TCRdb applying MiXCR to the RT-PCR reads. The table includes hundreds of thousands of distinct CDR3 sequences, roughly 14% detected once. The CDR3 extends over 13 amino acids. The germline V and J ends were trimmed by 6 bases and 7 bases, with 19 bases remaining between them. CDR1 is DFQATT, CDR2 SNEGSKA, per germline (reference sequence). The chain recombines TRBV20-1 with TRBJ2-7; no definite D call. The receptor was derived from a man aged 45-65 years who received an inactivated influenza vaccine. Sequencing was performed on PBMCs from blood, taken 12 days after vaccination. DNA for the CDR3: TGCAGTGCCCTCCCCCCGGTAGGGTGGGAGCAGTACTTC. This sequence encodes CSALPPVGWEQYF.